This TCR beta chain stems from a study of blood T cell repertoires in COVID-19. Clones were sequenced by immunoSEQ multiplex PCR, and TCRdb holds only the in-frame ones, with some missing. This table holds 150,000 or so clones, approximately 87% found once. The study drew participants aged about 18 to 95 years from around 24 US areas. Trimming shortened V by 3 bases and J by 1 base, and 10 bases separated the two germline ends. Germline assignment: CDR1 SGHRS and CDR2 YFSETQ. The CDR3 runs to 14 residues. The receptor was isolated from a woman aged 50 to 65 who had recovered from COVID-19. The sequenced material came from PBMCs or T cells enriched from blood (not recorded which). The V gene is TRBV5-1, the J gene TRBJ1-1, with D perhaps TRBD1 (5 bases). The CDR3 DNA sequence: TGCGCCAGCAGCTACGGACACGGGAACACTGAAGCTTTCTTT. This sequence encodes CASSYGHGNTEAFF.